This record covers a single TCR beta chain. What it recognizes is unknown. V dropped 6 bases and J dropped 6 bases, with 14 bases sitting between them. The CDR3 is 13 residues long. The germline gives CDR1 LNHDA, CDR2 SQIVND (reference sequence). In the PCR, 60 Vbeta and 13 Jbeta primers were used. Generated by immunoSEQ multiplex PCR, the TCRdb table keeps only in-frame clones and is missing some. The top ten clones hold 1.8% of a sample with some 150,000 clones, about 79% of them seen once. This sample is part of a study of cytomegalovirus exposure and HLA in healthy donors. Study context: In an early release, HLA-typed donors contributed approximately 82 million unique TCR sequences. Study observations and caveats: Being productive about 87% or about 30% of the time was typical of most TCR beta V segments in an earlier analysis. What a later analysis reportedly showed was that an Asian-associated ancestry cluster had fewer N-insertions than the approximately 720-donor mean. In vitro, three CMV-associated chains proved specific for CMV antigens.

This rearrangement joins TRBV19 to TRBJ1-2, with D possibly TRBD1 on 6 matching bases. The receptor was isolated from a female donor in good health and CMV-seropositive. Input material: PBMCs. CDR3 DNA sequence: TGTGCCAGTAGGAGAGAACAGGGCGATGGCTACACCTTC. As protein: CASRREQGDGYTF.